This T cell receptor beta chain was recovered during a study of cytomegalovirus exposure and HLA in healthy donors. PCR used 60 Vbeta primers and 13 Jbeta primers. As processed by the authors: An analysis that came later counted around 80 million unique TCR beta chains, around 12 million shared. Generated by immunoSEQ multiplex PCR, the TCRdb table keeps only in-frame clones and is missing some. The V and J calls and clone size are taken from that table; D and trimming were inferred from the DNA. The sample has 200,000 to 250,000 clones, 75% to 85% seen once. Germline V gene lookup returns CDR1 SGHKS and CDR2 YYEKEE (reference sequence). The CDR3 length is 12 residues. Unmatched junction bases numbered 2, after V lost 4 bases and J lost 4 bases. Turning to this clone: Its matching antigen is unknown.

Regarding the study as a whole: A later analysis showed TCR association rates differing by HLA locus, peaking at DRB1 and lowest at HLA-C.

This receptor was obtained from a woman aged 55-69 years in good health and CMV-seropositive. Sequencing input: PBMCs. V and J are TRBV5-5 and TRBJ2-7; 7 bases agree with TRBD1. CDR3 protein: CASSVRGYEQYF. CDR3 coding DNA: TGTGCCAGCAGCGTCAGGGGGTACGAGCAGTACTTC.